The clone carrying this T cell receptor beta chain was seen just once. What it binds is unknown. The PCR used 60 Vbeta and 13 Jbeta primers. Measured with immunoSEQ multiplex PCR; TCRdb has only the in-frame clones, and not every one. The sample holds some 71,000 clones, 65% to 75% seen once. This entry belongs to a study of cytomegalovirus exposure and HLA in healthy donors. This CDR3 has 14 residues. V lost 6 bases and J lost 3, with 15 bases in between. CDR1 SNHLY and CDR2 FYNNEI come from the germline V gene. Findings of the study overall: In a later analysis, TCR association rates varied by HLA locus: DRB1 most, HLA-C fewest. The classifier reportedly diagnosed cytomegalovirus status with high specificity and sensitivity.

The sequencing sample was made of PBMCs. The chain is built from TRBV2 and TRBJ2-7; weak D call: TRBD1 (5 bases). The clonotype was recovered from a man between 40 and 49 years old in good health and CMV-seropositive. The CDR3 coding sequence is TGTGCCAGCAGGGACACAGGAATCCTCTACGAGCAGTACTTC. Its protein is CASRDTGILYEQYF.